This TCR beta chain is drawn from a study of cytomegalovirus exposure and HLA in healthy donors. V was shortened by 5 bases and J by 2 bases, with 12 bases between the two germline ends. Germline V lookup: CDR1 SEHNR, CDR2 FQNEAQ (reference sequence). The CDR3 has 14 amino acids. A multiplex PCR was run with 60 Vbeta primers and 13 Jbeta primers. Clones were read by immunoSEQ multiplex PCR, and TCRdb kept only the in-frame ones, dropping some. The sample records about 140,000 clones, approximately 82% being singletons. This clone showed up just a few times. Donors were nominally healthy when sampled, though unrecorded immune exposures were likely.

This clonotype was sampled from a woman between 35 and 50 years old in good health and CMV-seronegative. The chain joins TRBV7-9 to TRBJ1-1; D is undetermined. Sequenced input: PBMCs. CDR3 protein: CASSARSTNTEAFF. The CDR3 coding sequence is TGTGCCAGCAGCGCCAGAAGTACAAACACTGAAGCTTTCTTT.